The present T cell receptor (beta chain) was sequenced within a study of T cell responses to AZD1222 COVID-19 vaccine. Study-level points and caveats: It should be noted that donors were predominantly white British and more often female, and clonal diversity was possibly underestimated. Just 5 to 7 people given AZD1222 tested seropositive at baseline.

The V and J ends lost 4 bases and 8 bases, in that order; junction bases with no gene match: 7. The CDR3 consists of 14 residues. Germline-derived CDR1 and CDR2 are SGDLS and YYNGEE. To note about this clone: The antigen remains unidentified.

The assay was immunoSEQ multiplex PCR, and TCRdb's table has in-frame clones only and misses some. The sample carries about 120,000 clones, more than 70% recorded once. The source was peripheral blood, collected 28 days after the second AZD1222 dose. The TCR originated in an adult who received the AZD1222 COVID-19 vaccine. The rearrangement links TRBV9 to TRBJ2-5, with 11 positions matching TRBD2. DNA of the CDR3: TGTGCCAGCAGCCCCGTAGCGGGGGGGGGTACCCAGTACTTC. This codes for CASSPVAGGGTQYF. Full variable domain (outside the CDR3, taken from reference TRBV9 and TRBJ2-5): DSGVTQTPKHLITATGQRVTLRCSPRSGDLSVYWYQQSLDQGLQFLIQYYNGEERAKGNILERFSAQQFPDLHSELNLSSLELGDSALYFCASSPVAGGGTQYFGPGTRLLVL.